The clone carrying this T cell receptor beta chain is judged medium-sized (0.01 to 0.1%). Its antigen is not known. This entry is derived from a study of CD8 T cells in ankylosing spondylitis. General study results and limits: Reportedly, disease-linked clones are significantly enriched in ankylosing spondylitis patients' matched synovial fluid.

Quantitative 5'-RACE with molecular barcodes generated TCR beta libraries. TCRdb fed the 5' RACE reads into MiXCR, producing one record per CDR3 protein. The sample contains roughly 260,000 distinct CDR3 sequences, 20% of which appear only once. Trimming removed 5 bases at V and 0 bases at J, with 14 bases between. The CDR3 length is 15 residues. The germline V gene encodes CDR1 SNHLY and CDR2 FYNNEI. This rearrangement joins TRBV2 to TRBJ2-7; TRBD1 is a possible D gene (6 bases). This clonotype originated in a male donor with ankylosing spondylitis or in good health (not recorded which). The material sequenced was blood, either unsorted or a sorted T cell fraction (not recorded which). The CDR3 region has the DNA TGTGCCAGCAGTATCTCGGGACATAGCTCCTACGAGCAGTACGTC. Protein product: CASSISGHSSYEQYV.